Sequencing of this T cell receptor beta chain was carried out in a study of blood T cells in healthy people across ages. Whole-study results and caveats: Greater diversity and more naive CD4+ cells were seen in long-lived donors than in aged donors.

Together with a sample-barcoded 5' primer, a J-beta primer mix was included in a second PCR lasting 7 to 11 cycles. All samples gave at least 2.5 million CDR3-containing paired-end reads. TCRdb called the 5' RACE reads again in MiXCR, with one record for every CDR3 protein. The data show 710,000 or so distinct CDR3 sequences, about a third seen once. The CDR3 comprises 16 residues, both ends counted. Germline values: CDR1 SNHLY, CDR2 FYNNEI. Concerning this clonotype itself: Its antigen is still unknown. No conserved phenylalanine or tryptophan is present at the end of the CDR3, so a read error is the likely explanation. It is unclear where the CDR3 begins or ends on the DNA, so no DNA is shown, and the CDR3 is as TCRdb lists it.

The origin of this receptor is a woman aged 80 or over in good health. This chain uses TRBV2 with TRBJ2-5; the D call TRBD1 from the table was never checked on the DNA. Sequenced: blood. CDR3 sequence reads: CASMRDREGGGYTFGS.